The 2 T cell receptor beta chains listed next were all sequenced from one sample in a study of blood T cell repertoires in COVID-19. Here immunoSEQ multiplex PCR was the method, and the copy in TCRdb shows in-frame clones only, minus some. The sample lists 200,000 or so clones; roughly nine tenths were seen once. Input material: PBMCs or T cells enriched from blood (not recorded which). These receptor sequences come from a middle-aged woman with acute COVID-19.

The V gene is TRBV2, the J gene TRBJ1-2; TRBD1 might be the D (6 bases). V shed 6 bases and J shed 6 bases, with 17 bases lying between them. CDR3 length equals 14 residues. CDR1 is SNHLY, CDR2 FYNNEI, per germline. This chain's CDR3 is CASSLRAGDDGYTF. The CDR3 coding sequence is TGTGCCAGCAGCCTTCGTGCAGGGGATGATGGCTACACCTTC.

V gene TRBV4-1 combines with J gene TRBJ1-2; TRBD1 is a possible D gene (5 bases). The CDR3 is 15 residues long. V dropped 3 bases and J dropped 3 bases, with 14 bases sitting between them. Per the germline V gene, CDR1 is MGHRA and CDR2 is YSYEKL. CDR3 region: CASSHMAGLDYGYTF. Written as DNA, the CDR3 is TGCGCCAGCAGCCATATGGCAGGGCTGGACTATGGCTACACCTTC.